This section outlines one T cell receptor beta chain sequence together with its context. Its cognate antigen has yet to be identified. No base-level quality is on record; no much larger clone is a single base apart. CDR1 and CDR2 were assigned from the germline V gene as SGDLS and YYNGEE. The germline ends are 19 bases apart after V is trimmed by 0 bases and J by 0 bases. Including cysteine and phenylalanine, the CDR3 has 18 amino acids. The read is trimmed to its CDR3 DNA, 54 bases read in frame from base 1. The source of the sample is a study of radiation and T cells in renal cell carcinoma (dated by TCRdb to 2020 to 2022). About the study as a whole: In total, approximately 55 samples, comprising 26 tumors and some 27 peripheral blood samples, were subjected to TCR beta sequencing. Across all 50 or so samples, 4,016,671 unique CDR3 nucleotide sequences, encoding 2,658,974 unique CDR3 amino acid sequences, were identified. The final blood draw took place at 4 weeks after radiation, the same time as nephrectomy. Results and caveats for the whole study, not just this receptor: Tracking of blood repertoire dynamics stopped at three to five weeks after treatment, with no follow-up past that point. Because no pretreatment tumor biopsies were available, whether clonotypes were present in the tumor at baseline could not be determined. Effects of radiation dose or scheduling on the TCR repertoire could not be addressed with the single-armed trial design. In blood, the top tumor clonotypes increased from baseline to 2 weeks after radiation and then shrank by 4 weeks, which suggests a temporary expansion of tumor-resident clones.

The time point label on this specimen signifies: blood 4 weeks post-SBRT, at nephrectomy. The treatment or condition label corresponds to: 15 Gy SBRT to primary tumor, nephrectomy 4 weeks later. Samples came from a clinical trial, in which primary renal cell carcinomas received 15 Gy stereotactic body radiation therapy followed by nephrectomy 4 weeks later. To track tumor-enriched clonotypes, serial peripheral blood was sampled from radiation-treated patients at baseline and at 2 weeks and 4 weeks after SBRT. Every patient had renal cell carcinoma of clear cell pathology. Genomic DNA for TCR sequencing was prepared using the QIAamp DNA Blood Mini Kit (Qiagen). Only samples passing all quality control checks were included in the analyses. TCR beta libraries were generated from genomic DNA with the immunoSEQ kit, following the manufacturer's recommendations. Library preparation used a first multiplex PCR with proprietary primers, then a second PCR adding unique barcodes, with bead cleanups after each round. Each sample batch included a kit-provided positive control reaction and a negative control reaction. The final libraries were assessed on an Agilent 4200 TapeStation D1000 ScreenTape, pooled by volume, and quantified by qPCR. Sequencing was performed on an Illumina NextSeq500 with a MidOutput 150-cycle cartridge, and 156 Read1 and 15 Index1 cycles were run with kit custom primers. The pooled library was loaded at approximately 0.92 pM, and roughly 20% PhiX control was spiked in. Per the authors' processing: Vendor-processed data were analyzed in R, with a clonotype defined as all T cells sharing the same CDR3 nucleotide sequence. For clone abundance analyses, frequencies were normalized to the 10,000 most abundant clones in each sample. Public T cell clones, averaging fewer than five per sample, were removed before analysis. Tumor-enriched and baseline blood-enriched clonotypes were defined by at least a 32-fold difference in abundance between compartments. A beta-binomial differential abundance model was used to identify clonotypes that were expanded or contracted between blood time points. The Baroni-Urbani and Buser coefficient was used to measure tumor-blood repertoire similarity, and groups were compared with two-tailed Wilcoxon tests in R. TCRdb stores this immuneACCESS table with in-frame sequences only. Part of the clones is absent; in the studies checked, under half of the shortfall reflects unresolved V genes, and no reason is known for the rest. The DNA gave D and trimming, while V, J and clone size come from that table. Within this sample are 150,000 to 200,000 clones, with about 88% of them counted one time only. The top ten clones comprise 11% of the sample.

This chain is built from TRBV9 and TRBJ2-7; the D region possibly corresponds to TRBD2 (5 bases align). This TCR was sampled from a woman aged 50 to 65 with renal cell carcinoma. The source was blood, collected from a patient whose treatment included radiotherapy and nephrectomy. The nucleotide sequence reads as follows: TGTGCCAGCAGCGTAGGTCTAGCCGGCGGTTTGAGCTCCTACGAGCAGTACTTC. Protein translation: CASSVGLAGGLSSYEQYF.